Below, 25 T cell receptor beta chains from the same sample are listed, as sequenced in a study of beta chain features in type 1 diabetes (dated by TCRdb to about 2018). The method behind the library was the immunoSEQ multiplex PCR assay. The entire amount of isolated RNA was reverse transcribed using the High Capacity cDNA Reverse Transcription Kit, so the sequenced TCRB transcripts were expressed ones. TCRdb limited this immuneACCESS table to in-frame rearrangements with V and J called. A share of clones is missing; checked studies link under half to unresolved V genes, and the rest is unexplained. Within this sample are some 240,000 clones, with around 9.9% of them counted one time only. The ten largest clones capture 1% to 1.5% of the sample. The specimen sequenced was central memory CD4+ T cells from blood. These receptors all stem from a man aged 18 to 35 in good health.

The CDR3 is CASSSGLPTREQFF. CDR3 DNA: TGTGCCAGCAGCTCGGGACTCCCTACACGGGAGCAGTTCTTC. The chain carries TRBV7-9 and TRBJ2-1, with TRBD2 as a possible D gene (6 bases). Trimming removed 4 bases at V and 10 bases at J, with 17 bases between. The CDR3 loop spans 14 amino acids. CDR1 SEHNR and CDR2 FQNEAQ come from the germline V gene (reference sequence).

The chain combines TRBV5-1 with TRBJ2-5; unclear D gene. Trimming stripped 4 bases from V and 5 bases from J, with 12 bases between. The germline V gene encodes CDR1 SGHRS and CDR2 YFSETQ. The CDR3 runs 13 residues. The CDR3, as DNA: TGCGCCAGCAGCGTTGATCCTTCCGAGACCCAGTACTTC. It yields the protein CASSVDPSETQYF.

This clone showed up just a few times. CDR3 loop: CASKEQMNTEAFF. CDR3 nucleotide sequence: TGTGCCAGCAAGGAACAGATGAACACTGAAGCTTTCTTT. The J gene is TRBJ1-1, the V gene TRBV7-9; no clear D gene. Germline lookup yields CDR1 SEHNR and CDR2 FQNEAQ (reference sequence). Trimming removed 7 bases from V and 0 bases from J, with 9 bases in between. The CDR3 is 13 amino acids.

This clone was picked up a small number of times. This chain links TRBV19 with TRBJ2-3, with D perhaps TRBD1 (5 bases). V shed 9 bases and J shed 5 bases, with 18 bases lying between them. This CDR3 comprises 14 residues. CDR1 is LNHDA and CDR2 is SQIVND in the germline V gene (reference sequence). The CDR3 DNA reads as TGTGCCAGCAGTCTTGGGGCAGTTAAAGATACGCAGTATTTT. Protein: CASSLGAVKDTQYF. The complete variable domain, with remaining parts taken from reference TRBV19 and TRBJ2-3, reads DGGITQSPKYLFRKEGQNVTLSCEQNLNHDAMYWYRQDPGQGLRLIYYSQIVNDFQKGDIAEGYSVSREKKESFPLTVTSAQKNPTAFYLCASSLGAVKDTQYFGPGTRLTVL.

The chain is built from TRBV28 and TRBJ1-5, with D unclear. The V end lost 2 bases, the J end lost 4 bases, and 12 bases lay between the germline ends. Germline CDR1 and CDR2: MDHEN and SYDVKM. This CDR3 region has 15 residues. Here the CDR3 reads CASSLSRRGNQPQHF. CDR3 sequence (DNA): TGTGCCAGCAGTTTAAGCCGGCGCGGGAATCAGCCCCAGCATTTT.

This clone has a handful of counts. This chain's CDR3 is CASRPTSSGANVLTF. As DNA, the CDR3 is TGTGCCAGCAGACCTACTAGCTCTGGGGCCAACGTCCTGACTTTC. The rearrangement links TRBV7-9 to TRBJ2-6; possibly TRBD2 for D (5 bases). CDR3 length: 15 residues. V lost 6 bases and J 0 bases, leaving 9 bases between the germline ends. Germline-derived CDR1 and CDR2 are SEHNR and FQNEAQ (reference sequence).

The chain recombines TRBV7-2 with TRBJ2-5, with 7 bases identical to TRBD2. The CDR3 has 17 residues. V lost 5 bases and J lost 5; bases outside the gene matches: 17. Germline-derived CDR1 and CDR2 are SGHTA and FQGNSA. The CDR3 DNA reads as TGTGCCAGCAGCCCCCCCTCAGCGGGGTATCAGCCGGAGACCCAGTACTTC. Protein product: CASSPPSAGYQPETQYF.

This sequence joins TRBV7-2 and TRBJ2-3; TRBD1 or TRBD2 may be the D gene (5 bases each). The CDR3 length is 14 residues. The V and J ends lost 5 bases and 3 bases respectively, with 12 bases between them. Germline assignment: CDR1 SGHTA and CDR2 FQGNSA. The CDR3 reads CASSHWGNTDTQYF. CDR3 sequence (DNA): TGTGCCAGCAGCCATTGGGGGAATACAGATACGCAGTATTTT.

This clone was observed at least ten times. The chain recombines TRBV10-3 with TRBJ2-7; TRBD2 aligns across 11 bases. Germline lookup yields CDR1 ENHRY and CDR2 SYGVKD. This CDR3 is built from 16 residues. V shed 6 bases, J shed 0 bases, and the junction held 7 bases outside the gene matches. CDR3 coding DNA: TGTGCCATCAGACGAACTCTAGCGGGGGGCTCCTACGAGCAGTACTTC. It codes for CAIRRTLAGGSYEQYF.

In its sample, this clone was seen many times. This chain links TRBV28 with TRBJ2-6; D is perhaps TRBD1 (6 bases). The CDR3 spans 13 residues. Germline V CDR1 and CDR2: MDHEN, SYDVKM. With 2 bases removed from V and 13 bases from J, the gap between germline ends came to 12 bases. Here the CDR3 reads CASSLGGEGVLTF. The DNA for the CDR3 is TGTGCCAGCAGTTTAGGGGGCGAAGGAGTCCTGACTTTC.

The V and J genes are TRBV5-1 and TRBJ2-7; weak D call: TRBD2 (6 bases). The germline V gene encodes CDR1 SGHRS and CDR2 YFSETQ. The V gene lost 0 bases and the J gene lost 0 bases, with 10 bases spanning the gap. The CDR3 covers 15 residues. CDR3 bases: TGCGCCAGCAGCTTGGGAGCGGGTACCTCCTACGAGCAGTACTTC. Translated, it gives CASSLGAGTSYEQYF.

The chain is built from TRBV5-1 and TRBJ1-3, with unresolved D. This CDR3 spans 15 amino acids. Germline V gives CDR1 SGHRS, CDR2 YFSETQ. With 0 bases removed from V and 2 bases from J, the gap between germline ends came to 9 bases. The chain's CDR3 is CASSLVPETGNTIYF. CDR3 bases: TGCGCCAGCAGCTTGGTGCCCGAAACTGGAAACACCATATATTTT. Filled out from reference TRBV5-1 and TRBJ1-3, the complete variable domain reads KAGVTQTPRYLIKTRGQQVTLSCSPISGHRSVSWYQQTPGQGLQFLFEYFSETQRNKGNFPGRFSGRQFSNSRSEMNVSTLELGDSALYLCASSLVPETGNTIYFGEGSWLTVV.

This chain joins TRBV4-2 and TRBJ2-5; D call uncertain. This CDR3 spans 14 amino acids. Deletions cut 0 bases from V and 8 bases from J, with 13 bases between. CDR1 is LGHNA and CDR2 is YNFKEQ in the germline V gene. CDR3 residues: CASSQDMRYATQYF. The CDR3 DNA follows: TGTGCCAGCAGCCAAGACATGAGGTACGCCACCCAGTACTTC.

This clone came up many times. This chain joins TRBV30 and TRBJ2-4, with TRBD2 matching over 9 bases. V lost 3 bases to trimming and J lost 8 bases; unmatched junction nucleotides: 11. The CDR3 loop spans 15 amino acids. CDR1 is GTSNPN, CDR2 SVGIG, per germline (reference sequence). CDR3 in DNA: TGTGCCTGGAGCCTAAAAGCGGGAGGAGCGGACATTCAGTACTTC. Protein sequence: CAWSLKAGGADIQYF.

V and J are TRBV30 and TRBJ2-4; D not resolved. V lost 3 bases and J 3 bases, leaving 6 bases between the germline ends. CDR1 and CDR2 from the germline V gene are GTSNPN and SVGIG (reference sequence). The CDR3 is 12 residues long. The CDR3 DNA sequence: TGTGCCTGGAGCCTGGGCAAAAACATTCAGTACTTC. It encodes CAWSLGKNIQYF.

CDR3 DNA sequence: TGCGCCAGCAGCCCTGGACAGGGTAGCACAGATACGCAGTATTTT. It is translated as CASSPGQGSTDTQYF. The V gene is TRBV5-1, the J gene TRBJ2-3, with 8 bases that match TRBD1. In germline, CDR1 is SGHRS, CDR2 YFSETQ. There are 15 residues in the CDR3. V was pared by 4 bases and J by 0 bases, with 4 bases of the junction left unmatched. The full variable domain, in which reference TRBV5-1 and TRBJ2-3 provide the parts outside the CDR3, is KAGVTQTPRYLIKTRGQQVTLSCSPISGHRSVSWYQQTPGQGLQFLFEYFSETQRNKGNFPGRFSGRQFSNSRSEMNVSTLELGDSALYLCASSPGQGSTDTQYFGPGTRLTVL.

The chain combines TRBV30 with TRBJ1-1, with a possible D match to TRBD1 (5 bases). The germline V and J ends were trimmed by 0 bases and 10 bases, with 12 bases remaining between them. The CDR3 contains 12 residues. In germline, CDR1 is GTSNPN, CDR2 SVGIG (reference sequence). CDR3 nucleotides: TGTGCCTGGAGTGTGGGCAGGGTAGGAGCTTTCTTT. This encodes CAWSVGRVGAFF.

This clone has a handful of counts. The V call is TRBV29-1, the J call TRBJ1-2; D call uncertain. The germline V and J ends were trimmed by 5 bases and 8 bases, with 12 bases remaining between them. CDR3 length equals 11 residues. CDR1 and CDR2 from the germline V gene are SQVTM and ANQGSEA. The CDR3: CSVLNGFGYTF. CDR3 bases: TGCAGCGTTCTAAACGGTTTCGGCTACACCTTC.

This clone has only a few counts. The gene calls are TRBV5-4 and TRBJ2-3; no definite D call. Trimming stripped 0 bases from V and 0 bases from J, with 11 bases between. The CDR3 extends over 16 amino acids. Germline CDR1 and CDR2: SGHNT and YYREEE (reference sequence). CDR3 DNA: TGTGCCAGCAGCTTGGCCCCATTACCGAGCACAGATACGCAGTATTTT. It codes for CASSLAPLPSTDTQYF.

At least ten counts were recorded for this clone. The V gene is TRBV29-1, the J gene TRBJ2-7, with 12 bases lining up with TRBD1. J was trimmed by 8 bases and V by 4 bases; bases with no gene match: 6. CDR1 SQVTM and CDR2 ANQGSEA come from the germline V gene. The CDR3 length is 13 residues. This chain's CDR3 is CSVGGQGARKQYF. DNA of the CDR3: TGCAGCGTTGGGGGACAGGGGGCAAGGAAGCAGTACTTC.

The genes are TRBV9 and TRBJ1-2; D remains unclear. V was cut by 4 bases and J by 2 bases, with 12 bases left in between. The CDR3 runs 14 residues. Germline V CDR1 and CDR2: SGDLS, YYNGEE. CDR3 sequence: CASSPGYGNYGYTF. The CDR3 DNA is TGTGCCAGCAGCCCCGGGTACGGGAACTATGGCTACACCTTC.

J is TRBJ2-3 and V is TRBV29-1; the D call may be TRBD1 or TRBD2 (5 bases each). With 0 bases removed from V and 2 bases from J, the gap between germline ends came to 12 bases. Germline lookup yields CDR1 SQVTM and CDR2 ANQGSEA. The CDR3 has 15 residues. CDR3 in DNA: TGCAGCGTTGAAGATAGACGGGGCCCCACAGATACGCAGTATTTT. Its protein is CSVEDRRGPTDTQYF.

The gene calls are TRBV5-1 and TRBJ2-3; TRBD1 matches at 9 bases. This CDR3 contains 16 residues. Losses at the gene ends were 4 bases for V and 3 bases for J; bases not matched to a gene: 9. The germline CDR1 and CDR2 sequences are SGHRS and YFSETQ. The CDR3 sequence: CASSLARDRATDTQYF. CDR3 nucleotides: TGCGCCAGCAGCCTTGCCCGGGACAGGGCAACAGATACGCAGTATTTT.

This clone has just a few counts. The chain carries TRBV30 and TRBJ1-1; D is perhaps TRBD1 (5 bases). V was clipped by 0 bases and J by 9 bases, with 11 bases between them. The CDR3 extends over 12 amino acids. Germline values: CDR1 GTSNPN, CDR2 SVGIG (reference sequence). The CDR3 is CAWSVGEGKAFF. Here the CDR3 DNA reads TGTGCCTGGAGTGTAGGGGAGGGTAAAGCTTTCTTT.

This clone was detected ten times or more. V usage is TRBV5-6 and J usage is TRBJ2-6; D is undetermined. V was shortened by 2 bases and J by 0 bases, with 6 bases between the two germline ends. There are 15 residues in the CDR3. Germline V lookup: CDR1 SGHDT, CDR2 YYEEEE. CDR3 in DNA: TGTGCCAGCAGCTTCCCGACCTCTGGGGCCAACGTCCTGACTTTC. Translated, it gives CASSFPTSGANVLTF.